A single sample gave rise to the 21 T cell receptor beta chains below, sequenced in a study of cytomegalovirus exposure and HLA in healthy donors. Primers included in the PCR were 60 Vbeta and 13 Jbeta primers. Generated by immunoSEQ multiplex PCR, the TCRdb table keeps only in-frame clones and is missing some. This sample has around 150,000 clones, with about two thirds found just once. The sample was PBMCs. The source is a man between 35 and 55 years old in good health and CMV-seronegative.

This chain joins TRBV28 and TRBJ2-6; the D is unclear. The V end was cut by 2 bases, the J end by 4 bases, with 6 bases between. Germline V CDR1 and CDR2: MDHEN, SYDVKM. The CDR3 has 14 residues. CDR3 sequence (DNA): TGTGCCAGCAGTTTACGTTCCGGGGCCAACGTCCTGACTTTC. Amino acids: CASSLRSGANVLTF.

The chain links TRBV14 to TRBJ2-7; TRBD1 matches 8 bases. In germline, CDR1 is SGHDN, CDR2 FVKESK. The CDR3 extends over 18 amino acids. V gave up 0 bases and J gave up 3 bases; unmatched junction bases: 13. The CDR3 coding sequence is TGTGCCAGCAGCCAAGATACGGGCGGACAGGGACTCCTCTACGAGCAGTACTTC. It specifies CASSQDTGGQGLLYEQYF.

This rearrangement joins TRBV28 to TRBJ1-5; the D is unclear. Looked up from germline, CDR1 is MDHEN and CDR2 is SYDVKM. The CDR3 sequence is 11 residues long. Trimming took off 4 bases at V and 5 bases at J, with 3 bases between the two ends. The CDR3 region is CASSSDQPQHF. CDR3 nucleotide sequence: TGTGCCAGCAGTTCGGATCAGCCCCAGCATTTT.

The V gene is TRBV18, the J gene TRBJ2-3; 8 nucleotides agree with TRBD1. V dropped 2 bases and J dropped 5; count of bases not matched to a gene: 3. CDR3 length: 14 amino acids. The germline gives CDR1 KGHSH, CDR2 LQKENI. The CDR3 region has the DNA TGTGCCAGCTCACCAAGACAGGGGCAAGATACGCAGTATTTT. Translating gives CASSPRQGQDTQYF.

The CDR3 DNA follows: TGCAGCGTTGACGTCCCCGGGACACACTACGAGCAGTACTTC. Protein: CSVDVPGTHYEQYF. The genes are TRBV29-1 and TRBJ2-7, with D possibly being TRBD1 (6 bases). V lost 3 bases and J 3 bases, leaving 15 bases between the germline ends. From germline, CDR1 is SQVTM and CDR2 ANQGSEA. This CDR3 is built from 14 residues.

V gene TRBV6-4 combines with J gene TRBJ2-2; 7 nucleotides line up with TRBD1. The germline V gene has CDR1 MRHNA and CDR2 SNTAGT. The V and J ends lost 0 bases and 5 bases, in that order; junction bases with no gene match: 9. The CDR3 contains 17 residues. DNA of the CDR3: TGTGCCAGCAGTGACTCTAGAGACAGGGTAGGGACCGGGGAGCTGTTTTTT. Residues: CASSDSRDRVGTGELFF.

There are a few counts of this clone. This chain links TRBV19 with TRBJ1-1; 7 bases map to TRBD1. This CDR3 is 15 amino acids long. The J segment lost 5 bases and the V segment lost 3 bases, leaving 9 bases of the junction unmatched. Looked up from germline, CDR1 is LNHDA and CDR2 is SQIVND (reference sequence). Written as DNA, the CDR3 is TGTGCCAGTAGTATCTTGTCAGGGGGTCGGACTGAAGCTTTCTTT. Its translation: CASSILSGGRTEAFF.

CDR3 DNA sequence: TGCGCCAGCCGGCCTAGCGGAACCTACGAGCAGTACTTC. This sequence encodes CASRPSGTYEQYF. This chain connects TRBV4-1 to TRBJ2-7; 7 bases align to TRBD2. J gave up 2 bases and V 8 bases, and 6 bases lay outside the gene matches. This CDR3 spans 13 amino acids. The germline gives CDR1 MGHRA, CDR2 YSYEKL.

Comment on this clone: A junction boundary mismatches the germline segment, possibly from a read error. V gene TRBV5-4 combines with J gene TRBJ1-2; D remains unclear. The germline CDR1 and CDR2 sequences are SGHNT and YYREEE (reference sequence). The CDR3 length is 13 residues. CDR3 bases: TGTGCCAGCAGCTTGGACGGGAACTATGGCTACCCCTTC. Amino acid sequence: CASSLDGNYGYPF.

This chain connects TRBV25-1 to TRBJ1-4; D gene uncertain. The germline V gene encodes CDR1 MGHDK and CDR2 SYGVNS. With 0 bases removed from V and 11 bases from J, the gap between germline ends came to 10 bases. The CDR3 covers 13 residues. The chain's CDR3 is CASSEYGRRKLFF. The CDR3 nucleotides are TGTGCCAGCAGTGAATATGGTAGGAGGAAACTGTTTTTT.

This rearrangement joins TRBV19 to TRBJ2-5, with 9 bases matching TRBD1. J lost 1 base, V lost 5 bases, and 14 bases had no gene match. Germline CDR1 LNHDA, CDR2 SQIVND (reference sequence). This CDR3 has 18 residues. CDR3 in amino acids: CASSFRPGTGIRQETQYF. For the CDR3, the DNA is TGTGCCAGTAGTTTCCGCCCCGGGACAGGGATTCGCCAAGAGACCCAGTACTTC. The full variable domain, in which reference TRBV19 and TRBJ2-5 provide the parts outside the CDR3, is DGGITQSPKYLFRKEGQNVTLSCEQNLNHDAMYWYRQDPGQGLRLIYYSQIVNDFQKGDIAEGYSVSREKKESFPLTVTSAQKNPTAFYLCASSFRPGTGIRQETQYFGPGTRLLVL.

The V call is TRBV25-1, the J call TRBJ2-1, with 8 nucleotides matching TRBD2. This CDR3 contains 15 residues. V lost 4 bases, J lost 7 bases, and 9 bases stayed unmatched. The V gene's germline CDR1 is MGHDK and CDR2 SYGVNS. CDR3 residues: CASSALTSAGNEQFF. The DNA of the CDR3 is TGTGCCAGCAGTGCCCTGACTAGCGCTGGGAATGAGCAGTTCTTC. Variable domain in full (rest from reference TRBV25-1 and TRBJ2-1): EADIYQTPRYLVIGTGKKITLECSQTMGHDKMYWYQQDPGMELHLIHYSYGVNSTEKGDLSSESTVSRIRTEHFPLTLESARPSHTSQYLCASSALTSAGNEQFFGPGTRLTVL.

The chain recombines TRBV7-9 with TRBJ2-1; 8 bases agree with TRBD2. Trimming removed 4 bases from V and 3 bases from J; junction bases left unmatched: 5. The CDR3 loop spans 15 amino acids. Germline V gene data show CDR1 as SEHNR and CDR2 as FQNEAQ (reference sequence). DNA of the CDR3: TGTGCCAGCAGCTCCAGCGGGGGTTACTACAATGAGCAGTTCTTC. Amino acids: CASSSSGGYYNEQFF.

The V gene is TRBV6-1, the J gene TRBJ1-1; D may be TRBD1 (6 bases). CDR1 is MNHNS, CDR2 SASEGT, per germline. The V end lost 4 bases, the J end lost 4 bases, and 22 bases lay between the germline ends. The CDR3 runs 17 residues. CDR3 residues: CASSVVQARGVGTEAFF. In DNA form, the CDR3 reads TGTGCCAGCAGTGTCGTGCAGGCCAGGGGAGTCGGCACTGAAGCTTTCTTT.

In its sample, this clone was seen a few times. CDR3 amino acids: CASSLYKGPNTEAFF. The DNA for the CDR3 is TGTGCCAGCAGCTTATATAAGGGGCCGAACACTGAAGCTTTCTTT. The chain uses TRBV11-2 and TRBJ1-1; D perhaps matches TRBD1 (5 bases). From germline, CDR1 is SGHAT and CDR2 FQNNGV. Trimming left V 2 bases short and J 1 base short, with 11 bases between. The CDR3 is 15 amino acids.

The rearrangement joins TRBV9 to TRBJ2-7; 7 bases map to TRBD2. Germline V CDR1 and CDR2: SGDLS, YYNGEE. The CDR3 covers 15 residues. V shed 4 bases, J shed 3 bases, and the junction held 10 bases outside the gene matches. The CDR3 protein is CASSSMAGAGYEQYF. In DNA, the CDR3 is TGTGCCAGCAGCTCTATGGCGGGAGCGGGCTACGAGCAGTACTTC.

V usage is TRBV29-1 and J usage is TRBJ2-5, with TRBD2 as a possible D gene (6 bases). V lost 4 bases and J lost 4, with 13 bases in between. This CDR3 has 13 residues. The germline CDR1 and CDR2 sequences are SQVTM and ANQGSEA. The CDR3, as DNA: TGCAGCGTTGCGGGAGTGGGGTTAGAGACCCAGTACTTC. This translates into CSVAGVGLETQYF. The full variable domain, in which reference TRBV29-1 and TRBJ2-5 provide the parts outside the CDR3, is SAVISQKPSRDICQRGTSLTIQCQVDSQVTMMFWYRQQPGQSLTLIATANQGSEATYESGFVIDKFPISRPNLTFSTLTVSNMSPEDSSIYLCSVAGVGLETQYFGPGTRLLVL.

The V gene is TRBV5-1, the J gene TRBJ1-1; TRBD1 is a possible D gene (5 bases). This CDR3 has 16 amino acids. The germline V gene encodes CDR1 SGHRS and CDR2 YFSETQ. V was clipped by 5 bases and J by 0 bases, with 17 bases between them. In nucleotides, the CDR3 is TGCGCCAGCAGATCCACCGGGGGGATGATGAACACTGAAGCTTTCTTT. It translates to CASRSTGGMMNTEAFF.

V and J are TRBV6-6 and TRBJ2-7, with D unclear. The CDR3 spans 12 residues. Trimming removed 7 bases from V and 6 bases from J, with 13 bases in between. Germline lookup yields CDR1 MNHNY and CDR2 SVGAGI (reference sequence). CDR3 DNA: TGTGCCAGCAAACATGGGCAAGGCGAGCAGTACTTC. The encoded protein is CASKHGQGEQYF.

This chain joins TRBV7-9 and TRBJ2-3; the D is unclear. Germline V lookup: CDR1 SEHNR, CDR2 FQNEAQ (reference sequence). The CDR3 is made up of 14 amino acids. V dropped 6 bases and J dropped 4 bases, with 14 bases sitting between them. CDR3 in DNA: TGTGCCAGCAGGACCCTAGAGCTCCCAGATACGCAGTATTTT. As protein: CASRTLELPDTQYF.

This clone was seen only a few times. The CDR3 loop reads CASSLGAGGPRETQYF. The CDR3 region has the DNA TGCGCCAGCAGCTTGGGAGCAGGGGGCCCGAGAGAGACCCAGTACTTC. The chain links TRBV5-1 to TRBJ2-5; 8 nucleotides agree with TRBD1. CDR1 SGHRS and CDR2 YFSETQ come from the germline V gene. The CDR3 is made up of 16 amino acids. V shed 0 bases and J 4 bases; nucleotides not matched to a gene: 8.